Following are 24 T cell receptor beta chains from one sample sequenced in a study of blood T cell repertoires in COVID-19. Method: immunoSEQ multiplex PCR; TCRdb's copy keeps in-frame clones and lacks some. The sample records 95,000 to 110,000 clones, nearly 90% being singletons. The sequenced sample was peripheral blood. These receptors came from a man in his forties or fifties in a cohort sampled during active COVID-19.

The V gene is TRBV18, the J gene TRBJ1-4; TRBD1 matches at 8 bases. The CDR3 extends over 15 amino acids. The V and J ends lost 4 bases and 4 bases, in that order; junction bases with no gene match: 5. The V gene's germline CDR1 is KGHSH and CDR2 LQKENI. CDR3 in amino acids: CASSLTGAGNEKLFF. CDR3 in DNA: TGTGCCAGCTCACTGACAGGGGCCGGTAATGAAAAACTGTTTTTT.

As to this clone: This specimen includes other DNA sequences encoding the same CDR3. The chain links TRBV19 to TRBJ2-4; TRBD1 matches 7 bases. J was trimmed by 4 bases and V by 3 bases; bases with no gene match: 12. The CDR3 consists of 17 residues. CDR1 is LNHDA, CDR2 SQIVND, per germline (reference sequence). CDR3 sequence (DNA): TGTGCCAGTAGTATTGAGCCGGGACAGAGGATAAAAAACATTCAGTACTTC. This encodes CASSIEPGQRIKNIQYF. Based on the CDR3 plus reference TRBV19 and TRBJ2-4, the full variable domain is DGGITQSPKYLFRKEGQNVTLSCEQNLNHDAMYWYRQDPGQGLRLIYYSQIVNDFQKGDIAEGYSVSREKKESFPLTVTSAQKNPTAFYLCASSIEPGQRIKNIQYFGAGTRLSVL.

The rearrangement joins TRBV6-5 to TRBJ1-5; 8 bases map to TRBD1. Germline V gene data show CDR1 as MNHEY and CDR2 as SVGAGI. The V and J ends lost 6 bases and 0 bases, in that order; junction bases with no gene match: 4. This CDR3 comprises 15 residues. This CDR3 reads CASSKTGDSNQPQHF. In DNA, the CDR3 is TGTGCCAGCAGCAAGACAGGGGATAGCAATCAGCCCCAGCATTTT.

The CDR3 sequence is CASSPGQGPRTEAFF. The CDR3 DNA reads as TGCGCCAGCAGCCCCGGTCAGGGGCCGAGGACTGAAGCTTTCTTT. V usage is TRBV4-1 and J usage is TRBJ1-1, with D possibly TRBD1 on 6 matching bases. V dropped 4 bases and J dropped 5 bases, with 17 bases sitting between them. Germline V gene sequence: CDR1 MGHRA, CDR2 YSYEKL. This CDR3 spans 15 amino acids.

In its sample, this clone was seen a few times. CDR3 residues: CASSLAGVITDTQYF. For the CDR3, the DNA is TGCGCCAGCAGCTTAGCGGGGGTTATCACAGATACGCAGTATTTT. This sequence joins TRBV5-1 and TRBJ2-3; the match to TRBD2 covers 8 bases. The CDR3 loop spans 15 amino acids. CDR1 is SGHRS and CDR2 is YFSETQ in the germline V gene. V shed 2 bases and J 2 bases; nucleotides not matched to a gene: 4.

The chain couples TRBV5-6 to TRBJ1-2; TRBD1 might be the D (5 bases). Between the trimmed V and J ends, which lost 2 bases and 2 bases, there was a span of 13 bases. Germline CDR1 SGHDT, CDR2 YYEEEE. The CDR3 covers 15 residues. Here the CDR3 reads CASSFRGTANYGYTF. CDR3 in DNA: TGTGCCAGCAGCTTCCGCGGGACCGCCAACTATGGCTACACCTTC.

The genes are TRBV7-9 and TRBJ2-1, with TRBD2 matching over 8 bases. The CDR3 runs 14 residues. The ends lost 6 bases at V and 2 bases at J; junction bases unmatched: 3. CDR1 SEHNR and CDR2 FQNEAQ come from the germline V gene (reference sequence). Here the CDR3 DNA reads TGTGCCAGCAGTGGCGGGGGGACCTACAATGAGCAGTTCTTC. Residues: CASSGGGTYNEQFF.

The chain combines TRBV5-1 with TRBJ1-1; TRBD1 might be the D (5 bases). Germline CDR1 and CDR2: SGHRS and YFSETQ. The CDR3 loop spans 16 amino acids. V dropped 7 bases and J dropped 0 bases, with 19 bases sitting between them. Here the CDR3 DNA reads TGCGCCAGCCAAACAGGCGGAACGTCCATGAACACTGAAGCTTTCTTT. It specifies CASQTGGTSMNTEAFF.

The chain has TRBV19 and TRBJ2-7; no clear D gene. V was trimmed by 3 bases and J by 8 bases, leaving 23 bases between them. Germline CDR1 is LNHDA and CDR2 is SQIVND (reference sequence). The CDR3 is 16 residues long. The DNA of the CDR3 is TGTGCCAGTAGTATCCCTCGTTCCCGGGTGCGACTGCAGCAGTACGTC. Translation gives CASSIPRSRVRLQQYV.

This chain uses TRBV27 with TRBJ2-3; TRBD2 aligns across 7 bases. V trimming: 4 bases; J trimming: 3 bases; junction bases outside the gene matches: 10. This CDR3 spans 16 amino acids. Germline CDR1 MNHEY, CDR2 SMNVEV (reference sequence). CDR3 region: CASSSHLGGGTDTQYF. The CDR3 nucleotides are TGTGCCAGCAGTTCCCACCTCGGCGGGGGAACAGATACGCAGTATTTT.

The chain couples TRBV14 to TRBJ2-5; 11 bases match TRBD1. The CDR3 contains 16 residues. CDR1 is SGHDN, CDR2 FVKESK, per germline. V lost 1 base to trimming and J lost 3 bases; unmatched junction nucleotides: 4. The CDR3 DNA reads TGTGCCAGCAGCCAAGGAGGGACAGGGGGAGAAGAGACCCAGTACTTC. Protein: CASSQGGTGGEETQYF.

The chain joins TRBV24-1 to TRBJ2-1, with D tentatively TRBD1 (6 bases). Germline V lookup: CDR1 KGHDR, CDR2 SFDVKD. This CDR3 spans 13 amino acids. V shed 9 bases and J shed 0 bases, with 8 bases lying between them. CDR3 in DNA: TGTGCCACCCAGGGGTCCTCCTACAATGAGCAGTTCTTC. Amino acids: CATQGSSYNEQFF.

The CDR3 spells CASSVGQGRKDEKLFF. The CDR3 region has the DNA TGTGCCAGCAGCGTAGGACAGGGAAGGAAGGATGAAAAACTGTTTTTT. The chain uses TRBV9 and TRBJ1-4; TRBD1 aligns across 7 bases. Germline loops: CDR1 SGDLS, CDR2 YYNGEE. The CDR3 is made up of 16 amino acids. J gave up 6 bases and V 0 bases, and 8 bases lay outside the gene matches.

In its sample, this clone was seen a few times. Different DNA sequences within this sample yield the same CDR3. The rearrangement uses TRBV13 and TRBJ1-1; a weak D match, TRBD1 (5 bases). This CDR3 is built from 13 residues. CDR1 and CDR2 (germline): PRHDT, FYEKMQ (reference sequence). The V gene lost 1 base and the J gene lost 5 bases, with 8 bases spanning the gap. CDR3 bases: TGTGCCAGCAGCTTAGCTGGGGCTACTGAAGCTTTCTTT. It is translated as CASSLAGATEAFF.

CDR3 coding DNA: TGCGCCAGCAGCCAAGAAGAGACAGGGATGGGCTACACCTTC. Encoded protein: CASSQEETGMGYTF. The chain employs TRBV4-3 and TRBJ1-2, with TRBD1 matching 7 bases. CDR1 is LGHNA and CDR2 is YSLEER in the germline V gene. This CDR3 has 14 residues. J gave up 8 bases and V 0 bases, and 6 bases lay outside the gene matches.

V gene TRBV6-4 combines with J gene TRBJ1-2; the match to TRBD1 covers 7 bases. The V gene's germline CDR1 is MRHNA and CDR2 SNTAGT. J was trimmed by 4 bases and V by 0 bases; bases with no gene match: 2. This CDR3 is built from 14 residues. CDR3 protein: CASSDSGGFYGYTF. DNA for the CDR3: TGTGCCAGCAGTGACTCAGGGGGCTTCTATGGCTACACCTTC.

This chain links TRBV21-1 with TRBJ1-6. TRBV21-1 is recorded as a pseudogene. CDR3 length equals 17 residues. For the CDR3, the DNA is TGTGCCAGCAGCAAGGTGACTCCCAATCCCTATAATTCACCCCTCCACTTT. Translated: CASSKVTPNPYNSPLHF.

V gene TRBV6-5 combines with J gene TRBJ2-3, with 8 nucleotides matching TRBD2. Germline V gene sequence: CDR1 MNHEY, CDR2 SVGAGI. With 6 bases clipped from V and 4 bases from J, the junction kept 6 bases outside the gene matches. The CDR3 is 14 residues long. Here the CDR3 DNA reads TGTGCCAGCAGGGGCGGGGGGAACGCAGATACGCAGTATTTT. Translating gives CASRGGGNADTQYF.

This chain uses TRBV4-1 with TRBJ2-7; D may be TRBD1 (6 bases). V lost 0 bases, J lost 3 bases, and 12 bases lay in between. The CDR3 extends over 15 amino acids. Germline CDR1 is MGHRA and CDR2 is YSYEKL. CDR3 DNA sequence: TGCGCCAGCAGCCAAGATCCGGGACAAGGCTACGAGCAGTACTTC. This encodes CASSQDPGQGYEQYF.

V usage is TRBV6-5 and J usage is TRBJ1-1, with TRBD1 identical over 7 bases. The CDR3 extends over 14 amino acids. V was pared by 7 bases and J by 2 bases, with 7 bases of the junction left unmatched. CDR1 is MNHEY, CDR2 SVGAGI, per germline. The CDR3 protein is CASILGGANTEAFF. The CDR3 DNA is TGTGCCAGCATTTTAGGGGGCGCAAACACTGAAGCTTTCTTT.

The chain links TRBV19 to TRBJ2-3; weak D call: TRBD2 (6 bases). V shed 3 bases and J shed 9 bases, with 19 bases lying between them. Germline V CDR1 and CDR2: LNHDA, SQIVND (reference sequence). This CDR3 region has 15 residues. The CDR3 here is CASSIRGGTTWTQYF. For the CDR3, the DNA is TGTGCCAGTAGTATCCGGGGCGGGACGACCTGGACGCAGTATTTT. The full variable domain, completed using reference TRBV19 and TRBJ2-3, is DGGITQSPKYLFRKEGQNVTLSCEQNLNHDAMYWYRQDPGQGLRLIYYSQIVNDFQKGDIAEGYSVSREKKESFPLTVTSAQKNPTAFYLCASSIRGGTTWTQYFGPGTRLTVL.

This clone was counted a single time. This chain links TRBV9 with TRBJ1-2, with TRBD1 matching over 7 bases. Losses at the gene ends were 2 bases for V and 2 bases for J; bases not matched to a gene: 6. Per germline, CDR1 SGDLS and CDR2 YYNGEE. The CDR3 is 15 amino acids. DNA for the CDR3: TGTGCCAGCAGCGTGGACAGGAGGAAAAACTATGGCTACACCTTC. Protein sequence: CASSVDRRKNYGYTF.

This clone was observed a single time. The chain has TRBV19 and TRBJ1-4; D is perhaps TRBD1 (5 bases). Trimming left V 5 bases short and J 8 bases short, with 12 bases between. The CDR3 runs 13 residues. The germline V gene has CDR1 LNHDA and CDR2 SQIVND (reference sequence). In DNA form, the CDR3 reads TGTGCCAGTAGTTCCCAGCGGGGCGAAAAACTGTTTTTT. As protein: CASSSQRGEKLFF.

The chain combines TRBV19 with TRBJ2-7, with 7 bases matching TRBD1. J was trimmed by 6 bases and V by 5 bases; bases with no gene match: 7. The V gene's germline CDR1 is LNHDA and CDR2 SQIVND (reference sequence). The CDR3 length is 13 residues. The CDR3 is CASSLRQGTEQYV. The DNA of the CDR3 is TGTGCCAGTAGTCTACGACAGGGTACCGAGCAGTACGTC.